Listed here are 14 T cell receptor beta chains from one sample, sequenced in a study of tumor and adjacent non-tumor tissue in lung cancer. Three rounds of nested PCR, following a modified ARM-PCR protocol, produced the TCRbeta library. TCRdb called the multiplex PCR reads again in MiXCR, with one record for every CDR3 protein. The data show tens of thousands of distinct CDR3 sequences, around 82% seen once. The template was RNA from unsorted bulk tissue. This non-tumor lung sample came from over 3 cm beyond the tumor edge. Sequencing was performed on distant non-tumor lung tissue. The origin of the receptors is a man aged 55 to 70 with non-small cell lung cancer.

Remarks on this clonotype: One end of the junction does not line up with germline, which may come from a read error. Written as DNA, the CDR3 is TGTGCCAGCAACTCAGCGAGACAGAACACAGATACACAGTATTTT. Translated, it gives CASNSARQNTDTQYF. This sequence joins TRBV13 and TRBJ2-3; possible D gene TRBD1, 5 bases. The CDR3 has 15 amino acids. In germline, CDR1 is PRHDT, CDR2 FYEKMQ (reference sequence).

The chain recombines TRBV6-1 with TRBJ2-7; weak D call: TRBD2 (6 bases). The CDR3 consists of 11 residues. CDR1 and CDR2 from the germline V gene are MNHNS and SASEGT. V dropped 10 bases and J dropped 11 bases, with 18 bases sitting between them. The chain's CDR3 is CAIIEPGEEYF. The DNA for the CDR3 is TGTGCCATCATAGAGCCGGGGGAGGAGTACTTC.

This clonotype was seen a handful of times. With a much larger clone just one base away, this may be a read error. The chain is built from TRBV28 and TRBJ1-2, with a possible D match to TRBD1 (5 bases). CDR3 size: 15 residues. CDR1 and CDR2 from the germline V gene are MDHEN and SYDVKM. Trimming shortened V by 5 bases and J by 4 bases, and 17 bases separated the two germline ends. CDR3 DNA: TGTGCCAGCAGTCATGGGGCCGGGGTTTTCTATGGCTACACCTTC. This encodes CASSHGAGVFYGYTF.

Of note for this clonotype: Its ends do not fully match the called genes, so a read error is possible. The rearrangement joins TRBV6-6 to TRBJ2-1; 8 nucleotides agree with TRBD1. The CDR3 runs 14 residues. CDR1 and CDR2 from the germline V gene are MNHNY and SVGAGI (reference sequence). The chain's CDR3 is CTSRGQGAYSEQFF. DNA for the CDR3: TGTACCAGCAGAGGACAGGGAGCCTACAGTGAGCAGTTCTTC.

There are a few counts of this clonotype. J is TRBJ2-7 and V is TRBV9; the match to TRBD2 covers 14 bases. The CDR3 has 15 residues. The V segment lost 3 bases and the J segment 3 bases; nucleotides outside the gene matches: 2. Per the germline V gene, CDR1 is SGDLS and CDR2 is YYNGEE. The CDR3 DNA reads as TGTGCCAGCAGCGAGGGGACTAGCGGGGGCTACGAGCAGTACTTC. Its protein product is CASSEGTSGGYEQYF.

CDR3 sequence: CSVEWVYRGVTEAFF. For the CDR3, the DNA is TGCAGCGTTGAATGGGTCTACAGGGGTGTCACTGAAGCTTTCTTT. The chain combines TRBV29-1 with TRBJ1-1; 7 bases are shared with TRBD1. Germline V gene data show CDR1 as SQVTM and CDR2 as ANQGSEA. V shed 2 bases, J shed 4 bases, and the junction held 10 bases outside the gene matches. The CDR3 is 15 residues long. The full variable domain, rest sourced from reference TRBV29-1 and TRBJ1-1, is SAVISQKPSRDICQRGTSLTIQCQVDSQVTMMFWYRQQPGQSLTLIATANQGSEATYESGFVIDKFPISRPNLTFSTLTVSNMSPEDSSIYLCSVEWVYRGVTEAFFGQGTRLTVV.

As concerns this clonotype: One base away lies a much larger clone, so this may be a sequencing read error. This chain links TRBV5-1 with TRBJ2-3; TRBD1 agrees at 8 bases. CDR1 SGHRS and CDR2 YFSETQ come from the germline V gene. V trimming: 5 bases; J trimming: 2 bases; junction bases outside the gene matches: 7. CDR3 size: 15 residues. The DNA of the CDR3 is TGCGCCAGCAGACTACAGGGGGAGAACACAGATACGCAGTATTTT. Protein sequence: CASRLQGENTDTQYF.

About this clonotype: One junction end does not reproduce the germline sequence, and a read error may be involved. The chain joins TRBV10-3 to TRBJ2-3; D might be TRBD1 or TRBD2, each matching 6 bases. Germline CDR1 is ENHRY and CDR2 is SYGVKD. This CDR3 has 14 amino acids. The CDR3 coding sequence is TGTACCATCAGTGAGGGGGGTCCCATATATACGCAGTATTTT. Residues: CTISEGGPIYTQYF.

In the case of this clonotype: Since no conserved phenylalanine or tryptophan closes the CDR3, a read error is the likely cause. The V gene is TRBV30, the J gene TRBJ2-1; 7 positions agree with TRBD2. Germline V lookup: CDR1 GTSNPN, CDR2 SVGIG (reference sequence). The CDR3 is 15 amino acids. The V gene end was trimmed by 2 bases and the J gene end by 12 bases; junction bases not matched to a gene: 16. The CDR3 region is CAWSLSMASGAGQFS. The CDR3 nucleotides read TGTGCCTGGAGTCTCTCAATGGCTAGCGGTGCGGGGCAGTTCTCC.

On this clonotype itself: The junction departs from the called germline gene at one end, perhaps through a read error. The CDR3 reads CASCLYSLAKDIQYF. The CDR3 bases are TGTGCCAGCTGTTTATACTCCCTAGCCAAAGACATTCAGTACTTC. The chain uses TRBV28 and TRBJ2-4; a weak D match, TRBD2 (5 bases). The CDR3 extends over 15 amino acids. Per germline, CDR1 MDHEN and CDR2 SYDVKM.

The CDR3, as DNA: TGTGCCAGCAGGCCTGAGGAGAGAAGGGGCTACACCGGGGAGCTGTTTTTT. This encodes CASRPEERRGYTGELFF. The chain has TRBV11-1 and TRBJ2-2; possible D gene TRBD1, 5 bases. V lost 6 bases and J lost 3, with 20 bases in between. This CDR3 is 17 amino acids long. Looked up from germline, CDR1 is SGHAT and CDR2 is FQDESV (reference sequence).

This clonotype was seen just once. The junction departs from germline at one end; a sequencing error may be responsible. The chain has TRBV12-3 or TRBV12-4 and TRBJ1-5; weak D call: TRBD1 (5 bases). The CDR3 has 16 residues. CDR3 sequence reads: CANSPPDKYSNQPLHF. The CDR3, as DNA: TGTGCCAACAGCCCGCCGGACAAGTATAGTAATCAGCCCCTGCATTTT.

As to this clonotype: One end of the junction is discordant with germline, which a read error may explain. The chain joins TRBV4-1 to TRBJ2-1, with D maybe TRBD2 (5 bases). Germline-derived CDR1 and CDR2 are MGHRA and YSYEKL. The CDR3 covers 12 residues. The CDR3 nucleotides are TGCGCAAGCAGCCGAGGGTATAATGAGCAGTTCTTC. As protein: CASSRGYNEQFF.

Comments on this clonotype: Without the conserved terminal phenylalanine or tryptophan, this CDR3 likely stems from a read error. The gene calls are TRBV4-1 and TRBJ1-5; D uncertain. The germline gives CDR1 MGHRA, CDR2 YSYEKL. This CDR3 is built from 15 residues. With 1 base removed from V and 5 bases from J, the gap between germline ends came to 12 bases. The chain's CDR3 is CASSQVSYCDQPQHL. The CDR3 region has the DNA TGCGCCAGCAGCCAAGTATCTTACTGCGATCAGCCCCAGCATTTA.